The 26 T cell receptor beta chains reported below all come from one sample, sequenced in a study of OX40 agonist ivuxolimab in advanced cancers. Measured with immunoSEQ multiplex PCR; TCRdb has only the in-frame clones, and not every one. The data show 51,000 or so clones, about four fifths seen once. The input for sequencing was CD4+ or CD8+ T cells sorted from blood, taken in a trial of the OX40 agonist ivuxolimab. These receptors were collected from an adult with an advanced solid tumor such as melanoma, head and neck, liver or kidney cancer.

V gene TRBV6-5 combines with J gene TRBJ1-3; D call uncertain. Trimming stripped 2 bases from V and 0 bases from J, with 5 bases between. CDR3 length equals 14 residues. CDR1 is MNHEY and CDR2 is SVGAGI in the germline V gene. Here the CDR3 reads CASSYRSSGNTIYF. Here the CDR3 DNA reads TGTGCCAGCAGTTACAGATCCTCTGGAAACACCATATATTTT.

This clone is a singleton in its sample. The chain employs TRBV30 and TRBJ2-6; no firm D call. Germline V gene sequence: CDR1 GTSNPN, CDR2 SVGIG (reference sequence). Trimming removed 5 bases at V and 0 bases at J, with 5 bases between. This CDR3 has 13 amino acids. CDR3 nucleotides: TGTGCCTGGGGTATCTCTGGGGCCAACGTCCTGACTTTC. It is translated as CAWGISGANVLTF.

V gene TRBV18 combines with J gene TRBJ1-2, with 7 nucleotides matching TRBD1. The CDR3 extends over 19 amino acids. Losses at the gene ends were 1 base for V and 5 bases for J; bases not matched to a gene: 19. Germline values: CDR1 KGHSH, CDR2 LQKENI. The CDR3 loop is CASSPLGGKGGIGGYGYTF. The CDR3 DNA reads as TGTGCCAGCTCACCACTCGGTGGTAAAGGGGGCATCGGGGGATATGGCTACACCTTC.

The chain has TRBV5-4 and TRBJ2-1; 11 bases match TRBD2. Losses at the gene ends were 5 bases for V and 7 bases for J; bases not matched to a gene: 8. Germline CDR1 and CDR2: SGHNT and YYREEE (reference sequence). This CDR3 comprises 15 residues. The CDR3 reads CASSLKVAGGNEQFF. For the CDR3, the DNA is TGTGCCAGCAGTTTGAAAGTAGCGGGAGGGAATGAGCAGTTCTTC.

V and J are TRBV6-1 and TRBJ2-6; D remains ambiguous. The CDR3 covers 18 residues. Germline-derived CDR1 and CDR2 are MNHNS and SASEGT. Trimming cost V 2 bases and J 4 bases, with 18 bases left between them. The CDR3 region has the DNA TGTGCCAGCAGTGAATTAAAAGGTCTACGGGCCGGGGCCAACGTCCTGACTTTC. Amino acids: CASSELKGLRAGANVLTF.

V is TRBV14 and J is TRBJ1-2; D is unresolved. Germline assignment: CDR1 SGHDN and CDR2 FVKESK. There are 12 residues in the CDR3. V lost 4 bases to trimming and J lost 4 bases, with 7 bases between them. CDR3 sequence reads: CASSPWPYGYTF. CDR3 sequence (DNA): TGTGCCAGCAGCCCCTGGCCCTATGGCTACACCTTC. Full variable domain (missing parts from reference TRBV14 and TRBJ1-2): EAGVTQFPSHSVIEKGQTVTLRCDPISGHDNLYWYRRVMGKEIKFLLHFVKESKQDESGMPNNRFLAERTGGTYSTLKVQPAELEDSGVYFCASSPWPYGYTFGSGTRLTVV.

This clone was recorded a few times. The chain recombines TRBV28 with TRBJ2-7, with D possibly being TRBD1 (6 bases). The CDR3 loop spans 14 amino acids. Between the trimmed V and J ends, which lost 7 bases and 1 base, there was a span of 14 bases. CDR1 MDHEN and CDR2 SYDVKM come from the germline V gene. This CDR3 reads CASKTGTLSYEQYF. CDR3 bases: TGTGCCAGCAAAACCGGGACACTTTCCTACGAGCAGTACTTC. Filled out from reference TRBV28 and TRBJ2-7, the complete variable domain reads DVKVTQSSRYLVKRTGEKVFLECVQDMDHENMFWYRQDPGLGLRLIYFSYDVKMKEKGDIPEGYSVSREKKERFSLILESASTNQTSMYLCASKTGTLSYEQYFGPGTRLTVT.

The V call is TRBV5-4, the J call TRBJ2-7; TRBD1 matches 7 bases. The CDR3 extends over 14 amino acids. J lost 2 bases, V lost 1 base, and 3 bases had no gene match. The germline gives CDR1 SGHNT, CDR2 YYREEE (reference sequence). CDR3 amino acids: CASSLTGETYEQYF. For the CDR3, the DNA is TGTGCCAGCAGCTTGACAGGGGAGACCTACGAGCAGTACTTC. Full variable domain (outside the CDR3, taken from reference TRBV5-4 and TRBJ2-7): ETGVTQSPTHLIKTRGQQVTLRCSSQSGHNTVSWYQQALGQGPQFIFQYYREEENGRGNFPPRFSGLQFPNYSSELNVNALELDDSALYLCASSLTGETYEQYFGPGTRLTVT.

The gene calls are TRBV11-3 and TRBJ1-1, with a tentative D call TRBD1 (5 bases). Trimming shortened V by 5 bases and J by 3 bases, and 10 bases separated the two germline ends. The CDR3 is made up of 13 amino acids. The germline V gene has CDR1 SGHNT and CDR2 YENEEA. As DNA, the CDR3 is TGTGCCAGCAGCGGACGAGGGGACACTGAAGCTTTCTTT. Protein: CASSGRGDTEAFF.

The DNA for the CDR3 is TGTGCCAGCAGCTTAGGCACCGGGACAGGGGGCGAAACGCAGTATTTT. Its protein product is CASSLGTGTGGETQYF. The chain links TRBV7-2 to TRBJ2-3; TRBD1 matches 12 bases. The CDR3 consists of 16 residues. V was clipped by 1 base and J by 9 bases; unmatched bases: 8. Germline assignment: CDR1 SGHTA and CDR2 FQGNSA.

The chain employs TRBV11-2 and TRBJ2-3; 16 nucleotides line up with TRBD2. Germline CDR1 SGHAT, CDR2 FQNNGV. The CDR3 totals 18 residues. V lost 3 bases, J lost 6 bases, and 9 bases stayed unmatched. The CDR3 coding sequence is TGTGCCAGCAGCTTCCCCGGGACTAGCGGGGGGGCGTGGGATACGCAGTATTTT. It translates to CASSFPGTSGGAWDTQYF.

The chain recombines TRBV11-2 with TRBJ2-1, with D possibly being TRBD1 (5 bases). The CDR3 is 12 residues long. Germline CDR1 SGHAT, CDR2 FQNNGV. The germline V and J ends were trimmed by 1 base and 12 bases, with 10 bases remaining between them. The CDR3 reads CASSLVRQGQFF. The CDR3 nucleotides read TGTGCCAGCAGCTTAGTTCGGCAGGGGCAGTTCTTC.

This clone showed up just a few times. This CDR3 is also generated by other DNA sequences in the sample. V usage is TRBV18 and J usage is TRBJ1-1, with D possibly TRBD1 on 5 matching bases. V gave up 2 bases and J gave up 1 base, with 5 bases separating them. The CDR3 spans 13 residues. CDR1 KGHSH and CDR2 LQKENI come from the germline V gene. The DNA of the CDR3 is TGTGCCAGCTCACCAGGGGCGAACACTGAAGCTTTCTTT. Protein sequence: CASSPGANTEAFF.

This clone appeared a single time. The J gene is TRBJ2-7, the V gene TRBV6-1; 8 bases agree with TRBD1. Germline loops: CDR1 MNHNS, CDR2 SASEGT. V dropped 7 bases and J dropped 2; count of bases not matched to a gene: 4. The CDR3 runs 13 residues. The CDR3, as DNA: TGTGCCAGCAAGGGACAGGCTACCTACGAGCAGTACTTC. It encodes CASKGQATYEQYF.

CDR3 in DNA: TGTGCCAGCAGCGCGGGACTAGCGGACCGCACAGATACGCAGTATTTT. This codes for CASSAGLADRTDTQYF. This chain links TRBV9 with TRBJ2-3; 11 nucleotides align to TRBD2. V was pared by 3 bases and J by 1 base, with 4 bases of the junction left unmatched. Germline loops: CDR1 SGDLS, CDR2 YYNGEE. CDR3 length: 16 amino acids.

This rearrangement joins TRBV19 to TRBJ2-5, with D perhaps TRBD1 or TRBD2 (7 bases each). The CDR3 runs 16 residues. Trimming left V 1 base short and J 1 base short, with 13 bases between. The germline V gene has CDR1 LNHDA and CDR2 SQIVND (reference sequence). For the CDR3, the DNA is TGTGCCAGTAGTATAGGAGGGAGGGGGCTCCAAGAGACCCAGTACTTC. Translation gives CASSIGGRGLQETQYF.

The J gene is TRBJ2-3, the V gene TRBV19, with D unclear. V lost 5 bases and J lost 2, with 11 bases in between. The CDR3 has 14 residues. The V gene's germline CDR1 is LNHDA and CDR2 SQIVND (reference sequence). The CDR3 spells CASSPPRTTDTQYF. DNA for the CDR3: TGTGCCAGTAGTCCCCCGCGGACCACAGATACGCAGTATTTT.

J is TRBJ2-1 and V is TRBV4-1; TRBD2 matches at 14 bases. With V trimmed by 1 base and J by 5 bases, 7 bases remained unmatched. CDR3 length: 18 amino acids. Germline V gene sequence: CDR1 MGHRA, CDR2 YSYEKL. The CDR3 sequence is CASSQVDLGLAGDNEQFF. CDR3 in DNA: TGCGCCAGCAGCCAAGTTGATCTGGGACTAGCGGGAGACAATGAGCAGTTCTTC.

This chain connects TRBV21-1 to TRBJ2-7; the D call TRBD1 from the table was never checked on the DNA. TRBV21-1 is given as a pseudogene. The CDR3 is made up of 15 amino acids. CDR3 loop: CASSRPGQASYEQYF. The CDR3 DNA reads TGTGCCAGCAGTCGGCCGGGACAGGCATCCTACGAGCAGTACTTC.

The CDR3 is CASGVYEQTLYGYTF. The CDR3 region has the DNA TGTGCCAGCGGAGTTTATGAACAGACGCTCTATGGCTACACCTTC. The genes are TRBV27 and TRBJ1-2; D is unresolved. From germline, CDR1 is MNHEY and CDR2 SMNVEV (reference sequence). The CDR3 has 15 amino acids. Trimming shortened V by 8 bases and J by 4 bases, and 20 bases separated the two germline ends.

The V gene is TRBV6-5, the J gene TRBJ1-2; TRBD1 matches 7 bases. The V and J ends lost 0 bases and 5 bases, in that order; junction bases with no gene match: 9. The germline CDR1 and CDR2 sequences are MNHEY and SVGAGI. The CDR3 is 16 residues long. CDR3 in amino acids: CASSYSRTGGGYGYTF. DNA of the CDR3: TGTGCCAGCAGTTACTCGAGGACAGGCGGCGGATATGGCTACACCTTC.

The gene calls are TRBV7-7 and TRBJ2-1, with D possibly TRBD1 on 6 matching bases. Germline lookup yields CDR1 SSHAT and CDR2 FNYEAQ (reference sequence). The CDR3 spans 14 residues. Trimming took 8 bases from V and 6 from J, leaving 17 bases between them. CDR3 in amino acids: CASAEGEIFNEQFF. Written as DNA, the CDR3 is TGTGCCAGCGCCGAGGGGGAGATTTTCAATGAGCAGTTCTTC.

This chain uses TRBV5-1 with TRBJ2-2; TRBD1 might be the D (6 bases). CDR3 size: 15 residues. Trimming cost V 0 bases and J 0 bases, with 6 bases left between them. Per the germline V gene, CDR1 is SGHRS and CDR2 is YFSETQ. CDR3 sequence: CASSLGTANTGELFF. CDR3 in DNA: TGCGCCAGCAGCTTGGGGACAGCGAACACCGGGGAGCTGTTTTTT.

The V and J genes are TRBV2 and TRBJ2-4; possible D gene TRBD1, 5 bases. The CDR3 length is 13 residues. The germline V gene has CDR1 SNHLY and CDR2 FYNNEI. V was pared by 5 bases and J by 9 bases, with 14 bases between. The CDR3: CASSKGNRSIQYF. The CDR3 nucleotides are TGTGCCAGCAGTAAAGGAAACAGGAGCATTCAGTACTTC.

This clone is a singleton in its sample. This sequence joins TRBV11-3 and TRBJ2-3, with D hard to call. CDR3 size: 13 residues. V lost 2 bases, J lost 5 bases, and 8 bases lay in between. Germline V lookup: CDR1 SGHNT, CDR2 YENEEA. In DNA form, the CDR3 reads TGTGCCAGCAGCTTAAACATCCTAGATACGCAGTATTTT. Protein: CASSLNILDTQYF.

The chain couples TRBV5-1 to TRBJ1-1, with 9 bases matching TRBD1. The CDR3 totals 16 residues. Germline CDR1 SGHRS, CDR2 YFSETQ. J lost 4 bases, V lost 0 bases, and 7 bases had no gene match. CDR3 nucleotides: TGCGCCAGCAGCTTGGGGACAGGGGCGATCGGCACTGAAGCTTTCTTT. Translating gives CASSLGTGAIGTEAFF.